These 14 T cell receptor beta chains share one sample of origin, sequenced in a study of T cells after yellow fever vaccination. TCRdb itself ran the 5' RACE reads through MiXCR, one entry per CDR3 protein. The table has some 600,000 distinct CDR3 sequences, 9% to 15% seen once. The input for sequencing was PBMCs, taken on the day of the yellow fever booster vaccination. The receptors here all came from a man aged 25 to 40 who received the YFV17D yellow fever vaccine.

This sequence joins TRBV4-3 and TRBJ1-6, with 10 bases aligning to TRBD1. Germline V gene lookup returns CDR1 LGHNA and CDR2 YSLEER. Trimming at V came to 4 bases and at J to 7 bases, leaving 4 bases not matched to a gene. The CDR3 extends over 15 amino acids. CDR3 in amino acids: CASSLGQGTNSPLHF. The CDR3, as DNA: TGCGCCAGCAGCCTGGGACAGGGGACGAATTCACCCCTCCACTTT.

The genes are TRBV6-2 or TRBV6-3 and TRBJ2-1; TRBD2 is a possible D gene (6 bases). In germline, CDR1 is MNHEY, CDR2 SVGEGT. CDR3 length equals 15 residues. V lost 3 bases, J lost 2 bases, and 11 bases lay in between. The CDR3 here is CASSYTGVTYNEQFF. The CDR3 coding sequence is TGTGCCAGCAGTTATACGGGAGTTACCTACAATGAGCAGTTCTTC.

This clonotype was counted ten times or more. CDR3 nucleotides: TGTGCCAGTAGTCTGAGGTATGAGCAGTTCTTC. It translates to CASSLRYEQFF. The rearrangement joins TRBV19 to TRBJ2-1, with D uncertain. This CDR3 is 11 amino acids long. CDR1 is LNHDA and CDR2 is SQIVND in the germline V gene (reference sequence). The V end lost 5 bases, the J end lost 8 bases, and 7 bases lay between the germline ends.

V usage is TRBV5-1 and J usage is TRBJ1-2; D call uncertain. Germline lookup yields CDR1 SGHRS and CDR2 YFSETQ. This CDR3 contains 13 residues. V was clipped by 2 bases and J by 8 bases, with 13 bases between them. The CDR3 reads CASSFGPAGGYTF. DNA of the CDR3: TGCGCCAGCAGCTTTGGACCGGCGGGGGGCTACACCTTC.

This chain uses TRBV28 with TRBJ2-7; unclear D gene. The CDR3 is 12 residues long. Germline assignment: CDR1 MDHEN and CDR2 SYDVKM. V lost 5 bases and J lost 7, with 12 bases in between. DNA for the CDR3: TGTGCCAGCAGTCTCATCTCTAGGGAGCAGTACTTC. Translating gives CASSLISREQYF.

This sequence joins TRBV30 and TRBJ2-1; no reliable D call. The germline gives CDR1 GTSNPN, CDR2 SVGIG (reference sequence). Trimming removed 0 bases at V and 6 bases at J, with 9 bases between. This CDR3 contains 13 residues. The CDR3 loop reads CAWSVLTSNEQFF. In nucleotides, the CDR3 is TGTGCCTGGAGTGTACTTACGAGCAATGAGCAGTTCTTC. The full variable domain, its missing parts supplied by reference TRBV30 and TRBJ2-1, is SQTIHQWPATLVQPVGSPLSLECTVEGTSNPNLYWYRQAAGRGLQLLFYSVGIGQISSEVPQNLSASRPQDRQFILSSKKLLLSDSGFYLCAWSVLTSNEQFFGPGTRLTVL.

This clonotype was seen a few times. The J gene is TRBJ2-1, the V gene TRBV6-2 or TRBV6-3; 7 bases are shared with TRBD1. This CDR3 spans 16 amino acids. After removal of 8 bases from V and 6 bases from J, the junction contained 16 bases not matched to a gene. Germline CDR1 MNHEY, CDR2 SVGEGT. This CDR3 is CASHQIRQGFFNEQFF. CDR3 sequence (DNA): TGTGCCAGCCACCAGATTCGACAGGGTTTTTTCAATGAGCAGTTCTTC.

In its sample, this clonotype was seen a few times. V usage is TRBV20-1 and J usage is TRBJ1-5; 7 nucleotides match TRBD1. The V gene's germline CDR1 is DFQATT and CDR2 SNEGSKA (reference sequence). Losses at the gene ends were 6 bases for V and 3 bases for J; bases not matched to a gene: 5. The CDR3 runs to 13 residues. The CDR3 is CSARDSFNQPQHF. CDR3 DNA: TGCAGTGCCCGGGACAGTTTCAATCAGCCCCAGCATTTT.

This clonotype was seen only a few times. J is TRBJ2-6 and V is TRBV20-1, with 10 bases fitting TRBD1. CDR3 length: 14 residues. Germline lookup yields CDR1 DFQATT and CDR2 SNEGSKA (reference sequence). The junction had 8 bases not matched to a gene; V was cut back by 3 bases and J by 12 bases. CDR3 DNA: TGCAGTGCTAGTTGGGACAGGGGAGGTTCCGTCCTGACTTTC. Translating gives CSASWDRGGSVLTF.

This clonotype turned up a few times. The chain uses TRBV29-1 and TRBJ1-2; a weak D match, TRBD1 (5 bases). There are 13 residues in the CDR3. Germline loops: CDR1 SQVTM, CDR2 ANQGSEA. Trimming pared 1 base from V and 3 bases from J, leaving 9 bases between. In DNA, the CDR3 is TGCAGCGTTGAAGGATGGGGCTACTATGGCTACACCTTC. Its translation is CSVEGWGYYGYTF.

The V gene is TRBV12-3 or TRBV12-4, the J gene TRBJ2-7, with TRBD2 matching over 7 bases. The ends lost 6 bases at V and 3 bases at J; junction bases unmatched: 11. The CDR3 runs to 15 residues. The CDR3 DNA is TGTGCCAGCAGCCACGCGGTCCAGCGGGGCTACGAGCAGTACTTC. Translating it yields CASSHAVQRGYEQYF.

Only a few counts were recorded for this clonotype. The genes are TRBV5-1 and TRBJ2-3, with 9 bases lining up with TRBD2. There are 15 residues in the CDR3. The junction had 4 bases not matched to a gene; V was cut back by 4 bases and J by 1 base. Germline CDR1 and CDR2: SGHRS and YFSETQ. The CDR3 DNA reads TGCGCCAGCAGCCGATGGACTAGCGGCACAGATACGCAGTATTTT. It codes for CASSRWTSGTDTQYF.

This chain connects TRBV4-1 to TRBJ2-3; 9 positions match TRBD2. The trim removed 3 bases at V and 1 base at J, leaving 5 bases unmatched. CDR3 length: 16 amino acids. Per germline, CDR1 MGHRA and CDR2 YSYEKL. The CDR3 here is CASSHIRLAGTDTQYF. The CDR3 bases are TGCGCCAGCAGCCACATTAGACTAGCGGGCACAGATACGCAGTATTTT.

This CDR3 is CASSKGAQYPYEQYF. For the CDR3, the DNA is TGTGCCAGTAGCAAGGGGGCTCAATACCCCTACGAGCAGTACTTC. The J gene is TRBJ2-7, the V gene TRBV19; 7 nucleotides agree with TRBD1. CDR3 size: 15 residues. Losses at the gene ends were 6 bases for V and 2 bases for J; bases not matched to a gene: 10. Germline values: CDR1 LNHDA, CDR2 SQIVND (reference sequence).